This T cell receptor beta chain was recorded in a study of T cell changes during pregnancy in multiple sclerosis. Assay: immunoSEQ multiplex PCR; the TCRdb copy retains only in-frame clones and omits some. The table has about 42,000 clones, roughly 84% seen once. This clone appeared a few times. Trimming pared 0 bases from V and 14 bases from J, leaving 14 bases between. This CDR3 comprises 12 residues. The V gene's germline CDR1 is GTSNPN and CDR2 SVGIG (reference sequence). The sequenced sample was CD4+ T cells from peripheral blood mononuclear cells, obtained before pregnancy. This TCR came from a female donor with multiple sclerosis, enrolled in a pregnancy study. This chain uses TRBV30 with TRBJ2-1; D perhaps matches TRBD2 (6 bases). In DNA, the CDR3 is TGTGCCTGGAGTGTACGACCGAGGAGGGAGTTCTTC. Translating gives CAWSVRPRREFF.